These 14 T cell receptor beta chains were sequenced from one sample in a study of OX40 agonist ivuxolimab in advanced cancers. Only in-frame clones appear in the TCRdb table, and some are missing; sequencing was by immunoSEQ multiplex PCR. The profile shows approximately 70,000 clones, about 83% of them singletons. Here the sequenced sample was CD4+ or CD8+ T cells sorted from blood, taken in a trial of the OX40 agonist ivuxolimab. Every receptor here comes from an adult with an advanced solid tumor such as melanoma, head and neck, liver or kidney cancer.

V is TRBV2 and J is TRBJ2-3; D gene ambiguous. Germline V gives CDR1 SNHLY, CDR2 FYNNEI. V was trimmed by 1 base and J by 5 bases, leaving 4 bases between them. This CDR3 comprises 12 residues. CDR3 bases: TGTGCCAGCAGTGAAGACAGAGATACGCAGTATTTT. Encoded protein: CASSEDRDTQYF.

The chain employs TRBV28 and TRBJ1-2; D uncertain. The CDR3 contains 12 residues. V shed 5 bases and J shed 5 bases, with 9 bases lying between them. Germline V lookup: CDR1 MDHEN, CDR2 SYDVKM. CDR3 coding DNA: TGTGCCAGCAGTCCCGGACGGTATGGCTACACCTTC. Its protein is CASSPGRYGYTF.

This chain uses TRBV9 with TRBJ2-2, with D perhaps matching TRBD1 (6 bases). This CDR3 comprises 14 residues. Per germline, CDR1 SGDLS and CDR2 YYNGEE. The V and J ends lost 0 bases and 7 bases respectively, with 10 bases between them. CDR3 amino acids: CASSVELGGGELFF. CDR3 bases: TGTGCCAGCAGCGTAGAGTTAGGGGGCGGGGAGCTGTTTTTT. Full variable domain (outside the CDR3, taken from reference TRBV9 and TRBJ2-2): DSGVTQTPKHLITATGQRVTLRCSPRSGDLSVYWYQQSLDQGLQFLIQYYNGEERAKGNILERFSAQQFPDLHSELNLSSLELGDSALYFCASSVELGGGELFFGEGSRLTVL.

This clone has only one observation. CDR3 sequence (DNA): TGTGCCAGCAGCCAGACAGGGGGAGGCGAGCAGTACTTC. It specifies CASSQTGGGEQYF. The chain carries TRBV7-6 and TRBJ2-7; 9 bases map to TRBD1. Germline values: CDR1 SGHVS, CDR2 FNYEAQ. Trimming at V came to 5 bases and at J to 6 bases, leaving 5 bases not matched to a gene. The length of the CDR3 is 13 residues.

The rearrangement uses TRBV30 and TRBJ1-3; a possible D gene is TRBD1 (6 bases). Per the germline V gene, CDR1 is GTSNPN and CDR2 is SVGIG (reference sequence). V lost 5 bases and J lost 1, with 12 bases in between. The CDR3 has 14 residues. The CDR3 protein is CAWGSQGSGNTIYF. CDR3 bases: TGTGCCTGGGGGTCACAGGGATCTGGAAACACCATATATTTT.

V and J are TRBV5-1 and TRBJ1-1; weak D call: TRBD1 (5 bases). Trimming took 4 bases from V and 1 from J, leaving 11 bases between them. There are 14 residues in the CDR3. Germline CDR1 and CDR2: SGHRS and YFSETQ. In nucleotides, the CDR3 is TGCGCCAGCAGCCAGGGTATCAGGAACACTGAAGCTTTCTTT. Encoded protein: CASSQGIRNTEAFF.

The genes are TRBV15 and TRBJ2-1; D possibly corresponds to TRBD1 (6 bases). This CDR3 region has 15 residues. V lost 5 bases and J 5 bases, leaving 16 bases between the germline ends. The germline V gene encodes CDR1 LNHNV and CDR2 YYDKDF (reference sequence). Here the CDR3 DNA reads TGTGCCACCAGCGCCAGGGGATTCGAGGACAATGAGCAGTTCTTC. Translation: CATSARGFEDNEQFF. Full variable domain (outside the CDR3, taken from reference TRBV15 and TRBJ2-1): DAMVIQNPRYQVTQFGKPVTLSCSQTLNHNVMYWYQQKSSQAPKLLFHYYDKDFNNEADTPDNFQSRRPNTSFCFLDIRSPGLGDTAMYLCATSARGFEDNEQFFGPGTRLTVL.

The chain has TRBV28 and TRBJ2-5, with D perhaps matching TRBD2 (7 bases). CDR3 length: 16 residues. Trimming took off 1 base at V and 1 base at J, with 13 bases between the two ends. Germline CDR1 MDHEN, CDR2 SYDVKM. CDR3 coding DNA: TGTGCCAGCAGTTTATTCGGGGGGCGGAGCCAAGAGACCCAGTACTTC. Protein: CASSLFGGRSQETQYF. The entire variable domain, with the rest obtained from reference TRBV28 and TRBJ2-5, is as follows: DVKVTQSSRYLVKRTGEKVFLECVQDMDHENMFWYRQDPGLGLRLIYFSYDVKMKEKGDIPEGYSVSREKKERFSLILESASTNQTSMYLCASSLFGGRSQETQYFGPGTRLLVL.

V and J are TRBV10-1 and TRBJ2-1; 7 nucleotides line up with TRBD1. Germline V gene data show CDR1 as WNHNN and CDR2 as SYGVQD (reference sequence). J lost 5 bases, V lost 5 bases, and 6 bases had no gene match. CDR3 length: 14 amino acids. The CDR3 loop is CASSSRDSDNEQFF. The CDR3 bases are TGCGCCAGCAGTTCCCGGGACAGTGACAATGAGCAGTTCTTC.

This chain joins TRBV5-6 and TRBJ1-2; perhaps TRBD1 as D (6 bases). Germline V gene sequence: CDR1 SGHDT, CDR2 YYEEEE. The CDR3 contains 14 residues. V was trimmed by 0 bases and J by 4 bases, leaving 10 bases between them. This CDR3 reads CASSLARGAYGYTF. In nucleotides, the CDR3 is TGTGCCAGCAGCTTGGCCCGGGGGGCCTATGGCTACACCTTC.

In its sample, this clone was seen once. The DNA of the CDR3 is TGTGCCAGCAGCCCCCGGACAGGGATAACCGGGGAGCTGTTTTTT. Residues: CASSPRTGITGELFF. The chain combines TRBV9 with TRBJ2-2; 8 bases match TRBD1. Looked up from germline, CDR1 is SGDLS and CDR2 is YYNGEE. This CDR3 spans 15 amino acids. The junction had 7 bases not matched to a gene; V was cut back by 4 bases and J by 5 bases.

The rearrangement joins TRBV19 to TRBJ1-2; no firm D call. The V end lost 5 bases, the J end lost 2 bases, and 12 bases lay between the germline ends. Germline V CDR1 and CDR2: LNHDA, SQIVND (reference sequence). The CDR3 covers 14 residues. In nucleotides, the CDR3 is TGTGCCAGTAGTCCCCGCCCGGGAAACTATGGCTACACCTTC. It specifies CASSPRPGNYGYTF.

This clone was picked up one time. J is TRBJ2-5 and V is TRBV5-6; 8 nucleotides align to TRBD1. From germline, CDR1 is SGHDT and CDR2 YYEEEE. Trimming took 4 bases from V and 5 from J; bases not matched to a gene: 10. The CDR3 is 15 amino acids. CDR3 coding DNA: TGTGCCAGCAGCCGCGAAACGGGACAGGAGGAGACCCAGTACTTC. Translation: CASSRETGQEETQYF.

The DNA for the CDR3 is TGCGCCAGCAGTGCGGGTGGAACTAATGAAAAACTGTTTTTT. Its translation is CASSAGGTNEKLFF. The chain couples TRBV10-1 to TRBJ1-4; D not certain. This CDR3 is 14 amino acids long. The V and J ends lost 4 bases and 1 base respectively, with 7 bases between them. Germline CDR1 is WNHNN and CDR2 is SYGVQD (reference sequence).